Below are 26 T cell receptor beta chains sequenced from a single sample in a study of OX40 agonist ivuxolimab in advanced cancers. Profiling relied on immunoSEQ multiplex PCR, and the TCRdb table lists in-frame clones only, not all of them. Of more than 55,000 clones listed, roughly 85% are singletons. The source material was CD4+ or CD8+ T cells sorted from blood, sampled in a trial of the OX40 agonist ivuxolimab. These TCRs come from an adult with an advanced solid tumor such as melanoma, head and neck, liver or kidney cancer.

In DNA, the CDR3 is TGTGCCAGCTCAGCCCGACAGGGAAGCACAGATACGCAGTATTTT. Translated: CASSARQGSTDTQYF. The chain employs TRBV18 and TRBJ2-3, with 7 bases that match TRBD1. Trimming cost V 5 bases and J 0 bases; bases outside gene matches: 5. Per germline, CDR1 KGHSH and CDR2 LQKENI. The CDR3 spans 15 residues.

The J gene is TRBJ2-2, the V gene TRBV19; TRBD1 aligns across 8 bases. The J segment lost 5 bases and the V segment lost 9 bases, leaving 14 bases of the junction unmatched. From germline, CDR1 is LNHDA and CDR2 SQIVND (reference sequence). The CDR3 consists of 16 residues. The CDR3, as DNA: TGTGCCAGCGTCTCAGGGGGCGCCCCGGGGACCGGGGAGCTGTTTTTT. Protein sequence: CASVSGGAPGTGELFF.

The chain carries TRBV27 and TRBJ2-3, with TRBD2 matching over 8 bases. The germline gives CDR1 MNHEY, CDR2 SMNVEV (reference sequence). The CDR3 runs to 14 residues. V lost 4 bases and J lost 5; bases outside the gene matches: 5. The CDR3 DNA sequence: TGTGCCAGCAGTTCCCCCGGGAGGGGAGATACGCAGTATTTT. It encodes CASSSPGRGDTQYF.

The sample holds one count of this clone. The chain joins TRBV2 to TRBJ1-1; a weak D match, TRBD1 (5 bases). Trimming took 5 bases from V and 12 from J, leaving 19 bases between them. This CDR3 region has 13 residues. Looked up from germline, CDR1 is SNHLY and CDR2 is FYNNEI. The CDR3 region is CASSTTQRGRTFF. CDR3 coding DNA: TGTGCCAGCAGTACCACCCAAAGGGGACGAACTTTCTTT.

The rearrangement links TRBV6-1 to TRBJ1-2; D gene unclear. Per germline, CDR1 MNHNS and CDR2 SASEGT. V was pared by 7 bases and J by 4 bases, with 10 bases between. This CDR3 spans 12 amino acids. CDR3 nucleotides: TGTGCCAGCAAGCTCGGGAGCTATGGCTACACCTTC. It is translated as CASKLGSYGYTF.

In its sample, this clone was seen a few times. The chain's CDR3 is CASSDRGPGELFF. CDR3 in DNA: TGTGCCAGCAGCGACAGGGGGCCCGGGGAGCTGTTTTTT. This chain uses TRBV7-2 with TRBJ2-2; 10 nucleotides match TRBD1. The CDR3 runs 13 residues. The V and J ends lost 5 bases and 6 bases, in that order; junction bases with no gene match: 0. The germline CDR1 and CDR2 sequences are SGHTA and FQGNSA. The full variable domain, its missing parts supplied by reference TRBV7-2 and TRBJ2-2, is GAGVSQSPSNKVTEKGKDVELRCDPISGHTALYWYRQSLGQGLEFLIYFQGNSAPDKSGLPSDRFSAERTGGSVSTLTIQRTQQEDSAVYLCASSDRGPGELFFGEGSRLTVL.

The chain has TRBV6-5 and TRBJ1-6; weak D call: TRBD1 (5 bases). The germline V and J ends were trimmed by 8 bases and 9 bases, with 14 bases remaining between them. Germline V gene sequence: CDR1 MNHEY, CDR2 SVGAGI. The CDR3 has 13 amino acids. For the CDR3, the DNA is TGTGCCAGCGGACCAGGGCGAAGTTCACCCCTCCACTTT. Amino acids: CASGPGRSSPLHF.

The rearrangement links TRBV5-6 to TRBJ1-5; TRBD1 aligns across 8 bases. CDR1 SGHDT and CDR2 YYEEEE come from the germline V gene. Trimming removed 3 bases from V and 9 bases from J; junction bases left unmatched: 8. There are 14 residues in the CDR3. CDR3 region: CASSSGQGLRPQHF. CDR3 DNA sequence: TGTGCCAGCAGCTCTGGACAGGGCTTAAGGCCCCAGCATTTT.

The chain has TRBV28 and TRBJ1-2; D is unclear. CDR3 size: 12 residues. Trimming removed 4 bases from V and 5 bases from J, with 8 bases in between. Germline CDR1 reads MDHEN; CDR2 reads SYDVKM. The CDR3 coding sequence is TGTGCCAGCAGTTCGCCGCTATATGGCTACACCTTC. It specifies CASSSPLYGYTF.

The chain is built from TRBV10-3 and TRBJ2-6; 8 bases match TRBD2. Per the germline V gene, CDR1 is ENHRY and CDR2 is SYGVKD. V trimming: 5 bases; J trimming: 3 bases; junction bases outside the gene matches: 3. The CDR3 runs to 15 residues. The chain's CDR3 is CAISPAGDGANVLTF. The CDR3 DNA reads as TGTGCCATCAGTCCAGCGGGGGATGGGGCCAACGTCCTGACTTTC.

This chain uses TRBV5-1 with TRBJ1-2; no clear D. The CDR3 extends over 13 amino acids. Germline lookup yields CDR1 SGHRS and CDR2 YFSETQ. V lost 4 bases and J lost 1, with 8 bases in between. CDR3: CASSPGSNYGYTF. In DNA, the CDR3 is TGCGCCAGCAGCCCTGGGAGTAACTATGGCTACACCTTC.

The chain couples TRBV19 to TRBJ1-6, with TRBD1 as a possible D gene (5 bases). V dropped 5 bases and J dropped 9 bases, with 20 bases sitting between them. Per germline, CDR1 LNHDA and CDR2 SQIVND (reference sequence). The CDR3 consists of 16 residues. Here the CDR3 DNA reads TGTGCCAGTAGTGCCCCCGGGGCGCCGAGAGGTTCACCCCTCCACTTT. Encoded protein: CASSAPGAPRGSPLHF.

The CDR3 here is CASSQDRTMNTEAFF. The CDR3 nucleotides read TGTGCCAGCAGCCAGGACAGGACCATGAACACTGAAGCTTTCTTT. The rearrangement uses TRBV12-1 and TRBJ1-1; TRBD1 is taken as the D call from the table, unchecked against the DNA. TRBV12-1 is shown as a pseudogene. The length of the CDR3 is 15 residues.

This rearrangement joins TRBV7-9 to TRBJ2-1; D remains ambiguous. The germline V gene has CDR1 SEHNR and CDR2 FQNEAQ (reference sequence). Deletions cut 1 base from V and 4 bases from J, with 5 bases between. The length of the CDR3 is 13 residues. This chain's CDR3 is CASSLERYNEQFF. The CDR3 DNA sequence: TGTGCCAGCAGCTTAGAGAGGTACAATGAGCAGTTCTTC.

V is TRBV18 and J is TRBJ1-3; a possible D gene is TRBD1 (5 bases). The CDR3 loop spans 15 amino acids. Germline lookup yields CDR1 KGHSH and CDR2 LQKENI. V dropped 2 bases and J dropped 1 base, with 9 bases sitting between them. The CDR3 coding sequence is TGTGCCAGCTCACCATACGGGGCTTCTGGAAACACCATATATTTT. Amino acid sequence: CASSPYGASGNTIYF.

The genes are TRBV28 and TRBJ1-2; tentative D call: TRBD1 (5 bases). Per the germline V gene, CDR1 is MDHEN and CDR2 is SYDVKM. CDR3 length: 15 amino acids. Trimming shortened V by 3 bases and J by 4 bases, and 15 bases separated the two germline ends. The CDR3 DNA reads as TGTGCCAGCAGTTTGCTCCAACAGGACGTCTATGGCTACACCTTC. Encoded protein: CASSLLQQDVYGYTF.

V is TRBV11-3 and J is TRBJ1-5, with D tentatively TRBD1 (5 bases). V gave up 1 base and J gave up 12 bases, with 13 bases separating them. The CDR3 consists of 13 residues. Germline CDR1 reads SGHNT; CDR2 reads YENEEA. The CDR3 region has the DNA TGTGCCAGCAGCTTAGCAGCAGACAGTTACCAGCATTTT. Translating gives CASSLAADSYQHF.

This clone came up a few times. The chain has TRBV7-3 and TRBJ1-1, with D possibly matching TRBD1 (5 bases). Between the trimmed V and J ends, which lost 5 bases and 0 bases, there was a span of 7 bases. The CDR3 length is 13 residues. Germline V gene data show CDR1 as SGHTA and CDR2 as FQGTGA. CDR3 amino acids: CASSRQLNTEAFF. DNA for the CDR3: TGTGCCAGCAGCAGACAGTTGAACACTGAAGCTTTCTTT.

The V call is TRBV11-2, the J call TRBJ1-5; a weak D match, TRBD1 (5 bases). V lost 0 bases to trimming and J lost 7 bases, with 19 bases between them. The CDR3 has 17 residues. The germline CDR1 and CDR2 sequences are SGHAT and FQNNGV. The CDR3 DNA sequence: TGTGCCAGCAGCTTAGAGGGGTCAGGGTGGAAGGGGCAGCCCCAGCATTTT. Protein product: CASSLEGSGWKGQPQHF.

This sequence joins TRBV5-1 and TRBJ2-5; D is perhaps TRBD2 (6 bases). The germline V and J ends were trimmed by 7 bases and 1 base, with 14 bases remaining between them. The germline V gene encodes CDR1 SGHRS and CDR2 YFSETQ. The length of the CDR3 is 14 residues. CDR3 DNA: TGCGCCAGCGGAAGAGGAGGGACCCAAGAGACCCAGTACTTC. Encoded protein: CASGRGGTQETQYF.

The V gene is TRBV10-3, the J gene TRBJ2-3; D unclear. Germline V gives CDR1 ENHRY, CDR2 SYGVKD. Trimming stripped 5 bases from V and 2 bases from J, with 8 bases between. The CDR3 loop spans 13 amino acids. The CDR3 DNA is TGTGCCATCAGTAGTGGGATCACAGATACGCAGTATTTT. It translates to CAISSGITDTQYF.

The CDR3: CATSRREGNQPQHF. The CDR3 DNA sequence: TGTGCCACGAGTAGACGGGAAGGGAATCAGCCCCAGCATTTT. This chain joins TRBV19 and TRBJ1-5; no firm D call. V was shortened by 10 bases and J by 4 bases, with 17 bases between the two germline ends. The CDR3 has 14 residues. Looked up from germline, CDR1 is LNHDA and CDR2 is SQIVND (reference sequence).

This clone was seen just once. The chain combines TRBV2 with TRBJ1-6; tentative D call: TRBD1 (5 bases). The CDR3 is made up of 14 amino acids. The germline V and J ends were trimmed by 6 bases and 5 bases, with 11 bases remaining between them. Germline CDR1 reads SNHLY; CDR2 reads FYNNEI. The CDR3 sequence: CASSAGTDNSPLHF. Written as DNA, the CDR3 is TGTGCCAGCAGCGCCGGGACCGATAATTCACCCCTCCACTTT.

The J gene is TRBJ1-1, the V gene TRBV10-3; TRBD1 is a possible D gene (5 bases). The CDR3 spans 13 residues. Trimming took off 10 bases at V and 0 bases at J, with 12 bases between the two ends. CDR1 and CDR2 (germline): ENHRY, SYGVKD. CDR3 in amino acids: CATWDGMNTEAFF. CDR3 coding DNA: TGTGCCACCTGGGACGGCATGAACACTGAAGCTTTCTTT.

This clone has a handful of counts. The chain is built from TRBV6-5 and TRBJ1-1; 8 bases map to TRBD1. Germline V gives CDR1 MNHEY, CDR2 SVGAGI. This CDR3 comprises 12 residues. The DNA for the CDR3 is TGTGGGGCTGGGACAGGGAACACTGAAGCTTTCTTT. This codes for CGAGTGNTEAFF.

This clone was observed a single time. The DNA of the CDR3 is TGTGCCAGCAGCTTGGCCGGGAGGGGGACCATATATTTT. Translating it yields CASSLAGRGTIYF. This chain links TRBV5-6 with TRBJ1-3; possibly TRBD1 for D (6 bases). Trimming left V 0 bases short and J 10 bases short, with 11 bases between. Germline lookup yields CDR1 SGHDT and CDR2 YYEEEE. The CDR3 covers 13 residues.